The next 8 T cell receptor beta chains were all read from a single sample in a study of blood T cell repertoires in COVID-19. The method was immunoSEQ multiplex PCR; TCRdb's version includes in-frame clones alone and lacks a portion of them. This sample has about 330,000 clones, with 92% found just once. Sequenced: PBMCs or T cells enriched from blood (not recorded which). The receptors shown here come from a woman aged 25 to 39 who had recovered from COVID-19.

The chain combines TRBV15 with TRBJ1-4; no definite D call. CDR1 is LNHNV and CDR2 is YYDKDF in the germline V gene (reference sequence). The CDR3 runs 15 residues. V was shortened by 0 bases and J by 4 bases, with 9 bases between the two germline ends. The CDR3 bases are TGTGCCACCAGCAGAGAGAGCAATCTTAATGAAAAACTGTTTTTT. Translating it yields CATSRESNLNEKLFF.

This chain uses TRBV7-2 with TRBJ1-2; the match to TRBD1 covers 11 bases. This CDR3 comprises 15 residues. CDR1 is SGHTA, CDR2 FQGNSA, per germline. Trimming took 6 bases from V and 4 from J; bases not matched to a gene: 7. The CDR3, as DNA: TGTGCCAGCAGTTTGGGACAGGGGGTTCGCTATGGCTACACCTTC. Translation gives CASSLGQGVRYGYTF.

V and J are TRBV2 and TRBJ1-2, with 11 bases fitting TRBD1. The V and J ends lost 6 bases and 4 bases, in that order; junction bases with no gene match: 10. The CDR3 has 16 residues. Germline CDR1 and CDR2: SNHLY and FYNNEI. The CDR3 loop is CASSRRGQGVAYGYTF. CDR3 DNA: TGTGCCAGCAGCCGAAGGGGACAGGGGGTTGCCTATGGCTACACCTTC. The full variable domain, its missing parts supplied by reference TRBV2 and TRBJ1-2, is EPEVTQTPSHQVTQMGQEVILRCVPISNHLYFYWYRQILGQKVEFLVSFYNNEISEKSEIFDDQFSVERPDGSNFTLKIRSTKLEDSAMYFCASSRRGQGVAYGYTFGSGTRLTVV.

The chain carries TRBV13 and TRBJ2-7, with 8 bases matching TRBD2. The CDR3 is made up of 16 amino acids. V lost 4 bases, J lost 0 bases, and 8 bases stayed unmatched. Per the germline V gene, CDR1 is PRHDT and CDR2 is FYEKMQ (reference sequence). CDR3 loop: CASSSGRGVDSYEQYF. CDR3 sequence (DNA): TGTGCCAGCAGCTCCGGGCGGGGGGTTGACTCCTACGAGCAGTACTTC.

In this sample, this clone turned up a few times. The V call is TRBV23-1, the J call TRBJ1-1; 7 positions agree with TRBD1. TRBV23-1 is filed as an ORF, its function uncertain. J gave up 5 bases and V 3 bases, and 15 bases lay outside the gene matches. The CDR3 spans 17 residues. The CDR3: CASSHRQGGVGRTEAFF. The CDR3 DNA reads TGCGCCAGCAGTCACCGACAGGGTGGGGTTGGTAGAACTGAAGCTTTCTTT.

The chain joins TRBV7-9 to TRBJ1-4; a weak D match, TRBD1 (6 bases). Germline CDR1 SEHNR, CDR2 FQNEAQ (reference sequence). The CDR3 totals 14 residues. Trimming cost V 2 bases and J 7 bases, with 11 bases left between them. Here the CDR3 reads CASSLSQGREKLFF. The CDR3 bases are TGTGCCAGCAGCTTAAGTCAGGGGCGTGAAAAACTGTTTTTT.

This chain joins TRBV7-2 and TRBJ2-7, with D possibly matching TRBD1 (5 bases). The V and J ends lost 3 bases and 1 base respectively, with 10 bases between them. Germline-derived CDR1 and CDR2 are SGHTA and FQGNSA. The CDR3 is 14 amino acids. CDR3 nucleotides: TGTGCCAGCAGCTTCCAGGGTGGTTCCTACGAGCAGTACTTC. It codes for CASSFQGGSYEQYF. The full variable domain, rest sourced from reference TRBV7-2 and TRBJ2-7, is GAGVSQSPSNKVTEKGKDVELRCDPISGHTALYWYRQSLGQGLEFLIYFQGNSAPDKSGLPSDRFSAERTGGSVSTLTIQRTQQEDSAVYLCASSFQGGSYEQYFGPGTRLTVT.

The J gene is TRBJ2-7, the V gene TRBV19, with TRBD1 matching over 8 bases. CDR1 and CDR2 from the germline V gene are LNHDA and SQIVND (reference sequence). V was pared by 1 base and J by 7 bases, with 9 bases of the junction left unmatched. CDR3 size: 15 residues. CDR3 in DNA: TGTGCCAGTAGTATAGTGGACAGGGACGATGGGGAGCAGTACTTC. Translated: CASSIVDRDDGEQYF.